Here is one T cell receptor beta chain with its context. This sample was taken from a study of beta chain features in type 1 diabetes. The study reverse transcribed the entire isolated RNA, so it sequenced expressed TCRB transcripts. Sequencing used immunoSEQ multiplex PCR; TCRdb keeps in-frame clones, though not all of them. The sample yields about 230,000 clones, 9% to 10% seen once. Sequencing was performed on naive CD4+ T cells from blood. This TCR derives from a woman aged 18-29 years in good health.

The CDR3 DNA is TGTGCCACCAGCAGGAGGACTACCCAGAACCAAGAGACCCAGTACTTC. Protein sequence: CATSRRTTQNQETQYF. This chain links TRBV15 with TRBJ2-5; D might be TRBD2 (6 bases). Trimming shortened V by 3 bases and J by 0 bases, and 14 bases separated the two germline ends. The germline gives CDR1 LNHNV, CDR2 YYDKDF (reference sequence). The CDR3 contains 16 residues.